This TCR beta chain was sequenced during a study of blood T cell repertoires in COVID-19. About the research overall: Italy, Spain and the United States were the sources of the convalescent and acute COVID-19 samples. Nucleic acid was either cDNA or gDNA, and it came from T cells, B-cell-depleted T cells, or PBMCs.

Between the trimmed V and J ends, which lost 4 bases and 5 bases, there was a span of 8 bases. The CDR3 sequence is 13 residues long. Germline V lookup: CDR1 KGHSH, CDR2 LQKENI. In the original analysis: Nucleated cell counts were estimated from reference gene primer amplification. Clones were read by immunoSEQ multiplex PCR, and TCRdb kept only the in-frame ones, dropping some. For V, J and clone size, that table is used; D and trimming come from the DNA. Of over 150,000 clones in the sample, approximately 83% were seen once. This TCR was recovered from a woman aged 60-75 years with acute or convalescent COVID-19. The specimen was peripheral blood. This chain joins TRBV18 and TRBJ1-4; TRBD1 is a possible D gene (6 bases). The CDR3 bases are TGTGCCAGCTCACACAGGGTCAATGAAAAACTGTTTTTT. Translation: CASSHRVNEKLFF.